The present T cell receptor (beta chain) was sequenced within a study of blood T cell repertoires in COVID-19. Profiled with immunoSEQ multiplex PCR; TCRdb holds only in-frame clones, not every one. This table has 200,000 or so clones, roughly 90% appearing once. Participants reported their clinical history, and cohort assignment relied on those reports. Germline CDR1 is LGHDT and CDR2 is YNNKEL (reference sequence). V shed 4 bases and J 0 bases; nucleotides not matched to a gene: 3. The length of the CDR3 is 14 residues. V is TRBV3-1 (or the pseudogene TRBV3-2) and J is TRBJ2-7; 7 bases are shared with TRBD1. The sample taken for sequencing was PBMCs or T cells enriched from blood (not recorded which). This clonotype was sampled from a woman between 18 and 30 years old who had recovered from COVID-19. CDR3 bases: TGTGCCAGCAGCCTTCGGGACAGCTCCTACGAGCAGTACTTC. Encoded protein: CASSLRDSSYEQYF.